The entry that follows covers one TCR beta chain sequence. No antigen is known for it. It has no much larger one-base neighbor in the sample; base qualities were not kept. To prepare the library, the immunoSEQ multiplex PCR assay was applied. This immuneACCESS table, as held by TCRdb, lists in-frame sequences with V and J called but not all clones. Of the missing ones, under half trace to an unresolved V gene in checked studies; the others have no known cause. The sample table holds approximately 40,000 clones, of which 91% were seen once. Clones ranked in the top ten supply about 12% of the sample. The data are from a study of T cell changes during pregnancy in multiple sclerosis (dated by TCRdb to about 2019). Describing the broader study: Changes in the T cell repertoire over the course of pregnancy were examined in this study in women with multiple sclerosis.

Relative to germline, V is 6 bases shorter and J is 8 bases shorter, with 10 bases between their ends. The CDR3 numbers 10 residues from cysteine through phenylalanine. Only CDR3 DNA is held: 30 bases, read in frame from base 1. Based on the germline V gene (reference sequence), the CDR1 and CDR2 sequences are DFQATT and SNEGSKA. The sequence came from a female donor with multiple sclerosis, enrolled in a pregnancy study. The chain is encoded by TRBV20-1 joined to TRBJ1-2, with no confidently assigned D gene. This material consisted of CD8+ T cells from peripheral blood mononuclear cells, taken after pregnancy. CDR3 protein: CSAWAGGYTF. At the DNA level, the sequence is TGCAGTGCATGGGCAGGAGGCTACACCTTC.